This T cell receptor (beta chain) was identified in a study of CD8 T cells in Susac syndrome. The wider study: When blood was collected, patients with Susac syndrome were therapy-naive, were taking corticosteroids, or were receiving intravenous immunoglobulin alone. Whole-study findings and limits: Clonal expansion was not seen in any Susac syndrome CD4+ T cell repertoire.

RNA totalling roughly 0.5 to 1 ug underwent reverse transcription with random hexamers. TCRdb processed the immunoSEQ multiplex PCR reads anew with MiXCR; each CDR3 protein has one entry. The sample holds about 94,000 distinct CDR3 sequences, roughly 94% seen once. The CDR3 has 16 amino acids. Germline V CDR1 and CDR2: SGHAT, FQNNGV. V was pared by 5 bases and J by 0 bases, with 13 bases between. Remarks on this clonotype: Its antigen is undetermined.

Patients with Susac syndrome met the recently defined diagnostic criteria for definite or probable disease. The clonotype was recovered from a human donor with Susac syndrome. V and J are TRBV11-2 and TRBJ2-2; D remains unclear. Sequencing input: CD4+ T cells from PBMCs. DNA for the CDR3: TGTGCCAGCAGCAAAAGGGCGGATACGAACACCGGGGAGCTGTTTTTT. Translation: CASSKRADTNTGELFF. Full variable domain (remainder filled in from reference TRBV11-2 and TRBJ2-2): EAGVAQSPRYKIIEKRQSVAFWCNPISGHATLYWYQQILGQGPKLLIQFQNNGVVDDSQLPKDRFSAERLKGVDSTLKIQPAKLEDSAVYLCASSKRADTNTGELFFGEGSRLTVL.